This T cell receptor (beta chain) was identified in a study of shared clonotypes between healthy human individuals. General observations from the study: Donor clonotype sharing was expected to depend on sequencing depth. Donors were few, which limited the genetic and exposure-history diversity represented.

The CDR3 covers 12 residues. The V gene lost 0 bases and the J gene lost 8 bases, with 8 bases spanning the gap. Germline V gene lookup returns CDR1 GTSNPN and CDR2 SVGIG (reference sequence). This clone was counted between two and nine times. What it recognizes is unknown. TCRdb's copy holds only in-frame clones and misses some; the assay was immunoSEQ multiplex PCR. This sample has about 480,000 clones, with around 79% found just once. The donor cohort consisted entirely of Caucasian adults residing in Nashville, Tennessee. The unsorted samples took tens of millions of PBMCs to get genomic DNA. Sequenced material: PBMCs. V gene TRBV30 combines with J gene TRBJ2-1; D is undetermined. The origin of this receptor is a woman in her thirties or forties in good health. Some clones in this sample may be carry-over from other donors' samples. DNA for the CDR3: TGTGCCTGGAGTGTATCTTCCTATGAGCAGTTCTTC. Translated: CAWSVSSYEQFF.